This TCR beta chain came from a study of control samples from healthy donors and cancer patients. Trimming removed 3 bases at V and 2 bases at J, with 7 bases between. The CDR3 contains 14 residues. Germline lookup yields CDR1 LGHDT and CDR2 YNNKEL (reference sequence). Method: immunoSEQ multiplex PCR; TCRdb's copy keeps in-frame clones and lacks some. The table records 200,000 or so clones, roughly 94% of them present only once. This sequence was found in a man aged 45-65 years in good health. This chain links TRBV3-1 (or the pseudogene TRBV3-2) with TRBJ1-4, with D unclear. The sequenced material came from blood. The CDR3 nucleotides read TGTGCCAGCAGCCATGCCAGCACTAATGAAAAACTGTTTTTT. Amino acid sequence: CASSHASTNEKLFF.